These T cell receptor beta chains were read from a single sample in a study of cytomegalovirus exposure and HLA in healthy donors. Data came from immunoSEQ multiplex PCR; TCRdb stores just in-frame clones and leaves some out. This table holds 150,000 to 200,000 clones, approximately 80% found once. The sample comprised PBMCs. The receptors stem from a woman aged 40-49 years in good health and CMV-seronegative. Both conserved end residues are part of each CDR3. D genes are given only for firm matches. Size values are once, few and many counts, or a class for expanded clones, and some rows have none.

J,D,V,size,DNA,CDR3
TRBJ2-1,.,TRBV2,once,TGTGCCAGCATACCAACAGGGACCTCCTACAATGAGCAGTTCTTC,CASIPTGTSYNEQFF
TRBJ1-1,.,TRBV5-6,.,TGTGCCAGCAGCTTGGGATATGAGTTGTCTGTCACTGAAGCTTTCTTT,CASSLGYELSVTEAFF
TRBJ1-2,.,TRBV4-2,.,TGTGCCAGCAGCCCAGGGGTGGGTAACTATGGCTACACCTTC,CASSPGVGNYGYTF
TRBJ1-1,.,TRBV4-1,.,TGCGCCAGCAGCCAAGATCCCCACCCCGGGGAAGCTTTCTTT,CASSQDPHPGEAFF
TRBJ2-1,.,TRBV7-2,.,TGTGCCAGCAGCTTACTTAGGGGCTACAATGAGCAGTTCTTC,CASSLLRGYNEQFF
TRBJ2-5,TRBD1,TRBV5-1,.,TGCGCCAGCAGCCGTGGGACAGGGGGCTTGAAGACCCAGTACTTC,CASSRGTGGLKTQYF
TRBJ2-7,TRBD2,TRBV6-1,.,TGTGCCAGCAGTGAAGGGGACTGGTTTGGCGGGAGGCCATACGAGCAGTACTTC,CASSEGDWFGGRPYEQYF
TRBJ2-1,TRBD1,TRBV28,once,TGTGCCAGCAGTCCCGGGACAGGGAGGCAGCAGTTCTTC,CASSPGTGRQQFF
TRBJ2-1,TRBD2,TRBV11-2,once,TGTGCCAGCAGTTTCCTGACTAGCGGGAATAGAAATGAGCAGTTCTTC,CASSFLTSGNRNEQFF
TRBJ2-3,.,TRBV5-1,.,TGCGCCAGCAGCTTGGAGGGCAGGGAATCAGATACGCAGTATTTT,CASSLEGRESDTQYF
TRBJ2-2,TRBD2,TRBV5-1,.,TGCGCCAGCAGCTTGACTAGCGGGAGTATCACCGGGGAGCTGTTTTTT,CASSLTSGSITGELFF
TRBJ2-1,TRBD1,TRBV5-1,.,TGCGCCAGCGGTGGTGGTGGACAGGGCAATGAGCAGTTCTTC,CASGGGGQGNEQFF
TRBJ2-1,.,TRBV30,.,TGTGCCTGGAGACAGGCTGAGGAGCAGTTCTTC,CAWRQAEEQFF
TRBJ2-5,.,TRBV4-3,.,TGCGCCAGCAGCCCTTGGCGGGGCAAAGAGACCCAGTACTTC,CASSPWRGKETQYF
TRBJ2-2,.,TRBV6-6,.,TGTGCCAGCAGTTCCGGGGGCACCGGGGAGCTGTTTTTT,CASSSGGTGELFF
TRBJ2-2,.,TRBV4-1,few,TGCGCCAGCAGCCAGGAGGGGGGACAGACCGGGGAGCTGTTTTTT,CASSQEGGQTGELFF
TRBJ1-2,TRBD1,TRBV19,.,TGTGCCAGTAGTACCTCGACAGGGGCGGTATTCTATGGCTACACCTTC,CASSTSTGAVFYGYTF
TRBJ2-7,TRBD2,TRBV5-4,.,TGTGCCAGCAGCTCCCGTTTAGCGGGAGCAGGGGACGAGCAGTACTTC,CASSSRLAGAGDEQYF
TRBJ2-1,.,TRBV10-3,once,TGTGCCATCAGCCTAACAAGTCTGGACATATACAATGAGCAGTTCTTC,CAISLTSLDIYNEQFF
TRBJ2-7,TRBD2,TRBV7-2,.,TGTGCCAGCAGCATGACTAGCGGGAGGGTCGAGCAGTACTTC,CASSMTSGRVEQYF
TRBJ1-1,TRBD1,TRBV27,.,TGTGCCAGCACTCCCCGTATCGGACAGGGAGGGAGGAACACTGAAGCTTTCTTT,CASTPRIGQGGRNTEAFF
TRBJ2-3,TRBD2,TRBV5-4,.,TGTGCCAGCAGTCCGGGACTAGCGGGCACAGATACGCAGTATTTT,CASSPGLAGTDTQYF
TRBJ1-2,TRBD1,TRBV5-4,.,TGTGCCAGCAGCTCCGGGACAGCTAACTATGGCTACACCTTC,CASSSGTANYGYTF
TRBJ2-7,TRBD2,TRBV13,.,TGTGCCAGCAGTCTAGCGGGAGGGCCGAGAAACGAGCAGTACTTC,CASSLAGGPRNEQYF
TRBJ1-2,.,TRBV6-5,few,TGTGCCAGCAGTGGGCGGGGCAGAGTATATGGCTACACCTTC,CASSGRGRVYGYTF
TRBJ1-5,.,TRBV4-3,.,TGCGCCAGCAGCCAGGACTTAGATAGCAATCAGCCCCAGCATTTT,CASSQDLDSNQPQHF
TRBJ1-5,.,TRBV11-2,.,TGTGCCAGCAGCTTAGAGGGCAACAATCAGCCCCAGCATTTT,CASSLEGNNQPQHF
TRBJ2-1,TRBD2,TRBV7-7,.,TGTGCCAGCAGCTTAGAAACTATGACGGGGGGCTACAATGAGCAGTTCTTC,CASSLETMTGGYNEQFF
TRBJ1-4,TRBD1,TRBV6-5,.,TGTGCCAGCAGTCCTACAGGGGATGGAAAACTGTTTTTT,CASSPTGDGKLFF
TRBJ1-1,TRBD1,TRBV30,.,TGTGCCTGGAATGGACAGGGAATTAACACTGAAGCTTTCTTT,CAWNGQGINTEAFF
TRBJ2-5,TRBD1,TRBV29-1,.,TGCAGCGTTAGGGACAGGGGGGAGACCCAGTACTTC,CSVRDRGETQYF
TRBJ2-2,TRBD2,TRBV4-1,.,TGCGCCAGCAGCCCCAGCGGGACGGGCACCGGGGAGCTGTTTTTT,CASSPSGTGTGELFF
TRBJ1-6,TRBD1,TRBV27,.,TGTGCCAGCAGGGGACAGGGAAATTCACCCCTCCACTTT,CASRGQGNSPLHF
TRBJ1-5,.,TRBV5-8,.,TGTGCCAGCAGCCCACGAGGGGGTATCCGTCAGCCCCAGCATTTT,CASSPRGGIRQPQHF
TRBJ1-2,.,TRBV30,.,TGTGCCGTCAAGACGGAGTACTATGGCTACACCTTC,CAVKTEYYGYTF
TRBJ2-7,TRBD2,TRBV13,.,TGTGCCAGCAGCTTAGACCTGGACGGGAGGACGTACTTC,CASSLDLDGRTYF
TRBJ2-2,.,TRBV11-2,.,TGTGCCAGCAGCTTAGATCCAGGGGCCGGGGAGCTGTTTTTT,CASSLDPGAGELFF
TRBJ1-1,.,TRBV7-9,.,TGTGCCAGCACCTGGGGCCGAAACACTGAAGCTTTCTTT,CASTWGRNTEAFF
TRBJ1-6,.,TRBV5-4,.,TGTGCCTCAACTTCGGCCCGCGGTAATTCACCCCTCCACTTT,CASTSARGNSPLHF
TRBJ2-6,TRBD1,TRBV30,.,TGTGCCTGGAGTCAGGGGGCTGGGGCCAACGTCCTGACTTTC,CAWSQGAGANVLTF